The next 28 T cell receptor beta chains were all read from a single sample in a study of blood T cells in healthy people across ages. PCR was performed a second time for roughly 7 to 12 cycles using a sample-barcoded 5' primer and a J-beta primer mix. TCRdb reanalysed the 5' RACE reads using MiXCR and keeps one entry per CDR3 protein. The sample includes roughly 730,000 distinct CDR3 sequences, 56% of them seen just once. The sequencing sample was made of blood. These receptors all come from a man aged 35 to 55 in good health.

This CDR3 reads CASATRGDQPQHF. CDR3 nucleotides: TGTGCCAGCGCAACCCGGGGCGATCAGCCCCAGCATTTT. This chain links TRBV6-1 with TRBJ1-5; D is perhaps TRBD1 (5 bases). The CDR3 extends over 13 amino acids. Germline V gives CDR1 MNHNS, CDR2 SASEGT. Trimming left V 8 bases short and J 5 bases short, with 13 bases between.

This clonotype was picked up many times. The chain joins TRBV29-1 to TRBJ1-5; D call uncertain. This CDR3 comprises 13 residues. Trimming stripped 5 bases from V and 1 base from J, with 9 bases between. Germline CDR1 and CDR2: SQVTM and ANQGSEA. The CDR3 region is CSVSSSSNQPQHF. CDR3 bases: TGCAGCGTTTCTAGTAGCAGCAATCAGCCCCAGCATTTT.

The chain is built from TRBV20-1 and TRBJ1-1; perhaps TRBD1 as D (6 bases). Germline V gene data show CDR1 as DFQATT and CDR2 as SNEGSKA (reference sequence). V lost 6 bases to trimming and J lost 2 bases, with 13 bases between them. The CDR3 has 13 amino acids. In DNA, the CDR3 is TGCAGTGCCTATACAGGGTTTAACACTGAAGCTTTCTTT. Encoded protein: CSAYTGFNTEAFF.

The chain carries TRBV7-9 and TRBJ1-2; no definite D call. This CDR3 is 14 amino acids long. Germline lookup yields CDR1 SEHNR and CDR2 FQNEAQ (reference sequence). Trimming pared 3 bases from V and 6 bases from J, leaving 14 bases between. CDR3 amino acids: CASSFSEGSNGYTF. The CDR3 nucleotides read TGTGCCAGCAGCTTCTCCGAGGGTTCGAATGGCTACACCTTC.

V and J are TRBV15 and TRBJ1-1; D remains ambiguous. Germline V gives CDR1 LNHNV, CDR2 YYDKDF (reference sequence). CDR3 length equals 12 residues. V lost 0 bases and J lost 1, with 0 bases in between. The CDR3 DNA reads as TGTGCCACCAGCAGAGAGAACACTGAAGCTTTCTTT. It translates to CATSRENTEAFF.

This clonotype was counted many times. The DNA for the CDR3 is TGCGCCAGCAGCTTGGAGTTAGGTGATACGCAGTATTTT. Its protein product is CASSLELGDTQYF. The chain recombines TRBV5-1 with TRBJ2-3; D is unresolved. The CDR3 covers 13 residues. The germline CDR1 and CDR2 sequences are SGHRS and YFSETQ. Deletions cut 0 bases from V and 6 bases from J, with 8 bases between. Full variable domain (outside the CDR3, taken from reference TRBV5-1 and TRBJ2-3): KAGVTQTPRYLIKTRGQQVTLSCSPISGHRSVSWYQQTPGQGLQFLFEYFSETQRNKGNFPGRFSGRQFSNSRSEMNVSTLELGDSALYLCASSLELGDTQYFGPGTRLTVL.

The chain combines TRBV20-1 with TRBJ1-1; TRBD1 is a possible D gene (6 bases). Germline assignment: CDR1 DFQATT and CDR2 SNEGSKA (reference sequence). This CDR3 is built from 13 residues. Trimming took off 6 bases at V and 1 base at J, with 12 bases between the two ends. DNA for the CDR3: TGCAGTGCACCCGGACAGAGGAACACTGAAGCTTTCTTT. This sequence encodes CSAPGQRNTEAFF.

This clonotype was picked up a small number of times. As DNA, the CDR3 is TGCGCCAGCAGCATATCGACAGGGGCAGAGACCCAGTACTTC. This sequence encodes CASSISTGAETQYF. The V gene is TRBV5-1, the J gene TRBJ2-5, with 8 bases that match TRBD1. Trimming removed 4 bases from V and 4 bases from J; junction bases left unmatched: 6. Germline V gives CDR1 SGHRS, CDR2 YFSETQ. The CDR3 contains 14 residues.

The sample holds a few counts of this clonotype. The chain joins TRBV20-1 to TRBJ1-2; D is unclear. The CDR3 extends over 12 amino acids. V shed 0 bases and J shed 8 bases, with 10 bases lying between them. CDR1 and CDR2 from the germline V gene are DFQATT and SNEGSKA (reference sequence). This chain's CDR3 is CSARDMGKGYTF. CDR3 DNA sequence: TGCAGTGCTAGAGATATGGGGAAGGGCTACACCTTC.

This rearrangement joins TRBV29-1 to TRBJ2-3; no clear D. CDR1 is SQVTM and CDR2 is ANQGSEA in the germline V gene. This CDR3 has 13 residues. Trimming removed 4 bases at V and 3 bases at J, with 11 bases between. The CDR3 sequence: CSVAEDGTDTQYF. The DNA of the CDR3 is TGCAGCGTTGCTGAAGACGGTACAGATACGCAGTATTTT.

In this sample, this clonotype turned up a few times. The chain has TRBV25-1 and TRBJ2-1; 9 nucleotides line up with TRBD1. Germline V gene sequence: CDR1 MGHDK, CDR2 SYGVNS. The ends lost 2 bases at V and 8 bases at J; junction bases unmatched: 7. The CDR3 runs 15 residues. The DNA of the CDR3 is TGTGCCAGCAGTGAAGTACAGGGGGCTGGGGATGAGCAGTTCTTC. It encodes CASSEVQGAGDEQFF.

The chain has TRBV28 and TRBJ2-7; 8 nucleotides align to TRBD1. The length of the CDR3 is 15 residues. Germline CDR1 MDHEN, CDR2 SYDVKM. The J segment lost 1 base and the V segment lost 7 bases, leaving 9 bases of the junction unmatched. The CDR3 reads CASKRSGGQSYEQYF. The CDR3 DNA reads TGTGCCAGCAAGAGATCAGGGGGCCAGTCCTACGAGCAGTACTTC.

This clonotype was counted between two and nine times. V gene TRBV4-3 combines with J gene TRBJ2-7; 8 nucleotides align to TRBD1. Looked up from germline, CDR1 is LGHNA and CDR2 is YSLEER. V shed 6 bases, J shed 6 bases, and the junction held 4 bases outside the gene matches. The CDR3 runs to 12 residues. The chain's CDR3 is CASRSGGGEQYF. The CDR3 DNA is TGCGCCAGCAGGTCAGGGGGCGGCGAGCAGTACTTC.

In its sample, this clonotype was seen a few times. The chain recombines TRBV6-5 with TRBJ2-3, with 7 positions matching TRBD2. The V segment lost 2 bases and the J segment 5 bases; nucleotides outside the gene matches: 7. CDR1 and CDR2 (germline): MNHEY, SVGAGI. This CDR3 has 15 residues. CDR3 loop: CASSYGRARIDTQYF. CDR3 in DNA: TGTGCCAGCAGTTACGGGAGGGCCAGGATAGATACGCAGTATTTT.

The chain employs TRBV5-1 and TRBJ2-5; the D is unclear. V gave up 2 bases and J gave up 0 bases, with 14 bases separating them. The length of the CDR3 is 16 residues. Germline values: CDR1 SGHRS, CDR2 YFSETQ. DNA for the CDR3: TGCGCCAGCAGCTTCCTTTTTGGGTCAGACCAAGAGACCCAGTACTTC. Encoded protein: CASSFLFGSDQETQYF.

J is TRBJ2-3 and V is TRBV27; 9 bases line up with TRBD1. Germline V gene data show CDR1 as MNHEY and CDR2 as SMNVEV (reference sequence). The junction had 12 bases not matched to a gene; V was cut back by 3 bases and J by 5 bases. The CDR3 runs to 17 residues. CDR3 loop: CASSFWDRATSKDTQYF. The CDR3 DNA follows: TGTGCCAGCAGTTTCTGGGACAGGGCTACGTCTAAAGATACGCAGTATTTT.

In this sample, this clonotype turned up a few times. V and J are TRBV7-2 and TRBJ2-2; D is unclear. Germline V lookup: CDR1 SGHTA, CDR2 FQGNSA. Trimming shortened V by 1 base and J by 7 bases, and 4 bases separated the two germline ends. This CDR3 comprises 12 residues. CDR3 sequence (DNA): TGTGCCAGCAGCTTAGATTTCGGGGAGCTGTTTTTT. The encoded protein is CASSLDFGELFF.

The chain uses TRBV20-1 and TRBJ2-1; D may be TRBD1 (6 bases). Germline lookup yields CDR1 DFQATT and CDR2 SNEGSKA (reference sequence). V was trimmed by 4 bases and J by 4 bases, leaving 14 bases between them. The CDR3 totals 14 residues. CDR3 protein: CSAKTGTSYNEQFF. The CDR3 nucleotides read TGCAGTGCTAAGACCGGGACAAGTTACAATGAGCAGTTCTTC.

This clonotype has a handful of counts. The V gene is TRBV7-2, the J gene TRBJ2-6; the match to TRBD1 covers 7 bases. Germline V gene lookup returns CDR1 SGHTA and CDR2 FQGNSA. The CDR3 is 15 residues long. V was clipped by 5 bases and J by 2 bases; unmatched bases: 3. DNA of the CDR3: TGTGCCAGCAGCACCGACAGGGCTGGGGCCAACGTCCTGACTTTC. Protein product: CASSTDRAGANVLTF.

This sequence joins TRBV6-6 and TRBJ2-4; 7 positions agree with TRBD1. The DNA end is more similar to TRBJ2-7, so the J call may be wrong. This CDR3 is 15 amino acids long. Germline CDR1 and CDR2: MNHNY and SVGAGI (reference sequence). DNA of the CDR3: TGTGCCAGCAGTCAGATTGACAGGGTCTCCTACGAGCAGTACTTC. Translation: CASSQIDRVSYEQYF.

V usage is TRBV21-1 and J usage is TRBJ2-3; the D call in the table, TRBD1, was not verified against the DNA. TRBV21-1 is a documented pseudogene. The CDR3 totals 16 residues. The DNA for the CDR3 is TGTGCCAGCAGCAAAGGTCGGGGGAGACACACAGATACGCAGTATTTT. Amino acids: CASSKGRGRHTDTQYF.

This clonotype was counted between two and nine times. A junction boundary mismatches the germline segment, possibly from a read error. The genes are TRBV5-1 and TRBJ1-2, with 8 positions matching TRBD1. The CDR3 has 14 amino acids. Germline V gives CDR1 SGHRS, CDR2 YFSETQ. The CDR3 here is CASTFTGTGGGYTF. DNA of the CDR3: TGCGCCAGCACCTTCACCGGGACAGGTGGCGGCTACACTTTC. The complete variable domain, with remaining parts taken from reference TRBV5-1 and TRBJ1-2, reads KAGVTQTPRYLIKTRGQQVTLSCSPISGHRSVSWYQQTPGQGLQFLFEYFSETQRNKGNFPGRFSGRQFSNSRSEMNVSTLELGDSALYLCASTFTGTGGGYTFGSGTRLTVV.

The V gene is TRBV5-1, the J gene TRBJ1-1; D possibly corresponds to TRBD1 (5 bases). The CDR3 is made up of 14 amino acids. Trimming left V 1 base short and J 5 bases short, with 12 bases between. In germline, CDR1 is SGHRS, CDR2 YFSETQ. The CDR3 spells CASSLSGDRTEAFF. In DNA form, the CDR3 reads TGCGCCAGCAGCTTGTCGGGGGATCGAACTGAAGCTTTCTTT.

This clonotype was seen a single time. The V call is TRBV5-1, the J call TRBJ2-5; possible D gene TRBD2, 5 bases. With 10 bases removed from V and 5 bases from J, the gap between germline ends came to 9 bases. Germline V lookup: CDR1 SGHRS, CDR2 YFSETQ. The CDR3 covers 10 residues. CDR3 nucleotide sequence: TGCGCCGGCGGCGGGGAGACCCAGTACTTC. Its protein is CAGGGETQYF.

The CDR3 sequence is CASSQEFTDTQYF. In DNA, the CDR3 is TGTGCCAGCAGCCAAGAATTCACAGATACGCAGTATTTT. The rearrangement uses TRBV3-1 and TRBJ2-3; D unclear. Per germline, CDR1 LGHDT and CDR2 YNNKEL (reference sequence). The CDR3 totals 13 residues. V gave up 0 bases and J gave up 2 bases, with 3 bases separating them.

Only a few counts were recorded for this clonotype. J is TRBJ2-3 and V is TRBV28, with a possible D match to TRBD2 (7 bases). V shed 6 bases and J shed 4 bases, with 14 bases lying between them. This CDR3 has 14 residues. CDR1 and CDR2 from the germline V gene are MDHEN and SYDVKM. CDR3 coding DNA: TGTGCCAGCAGAAGGGGGGGCTCGGCAGATACGCAGTATTTT. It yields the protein CASRRGGSADTQYF.

The CDR3 loop is CSALPGGTNEKLFF. Written as DNA, the CDR3 is TGCAGTGCCCTCCCGGGGGGAACTAATGAAAAACTGTTTTTT. V and J are TRBV20-1 and TRBJ1-4; possibly TRBD1 for D (5 bases). The CDR3 consists of 14 residues. V dropped 6 bases and J dropped 1 base, with 12 bases sitting between them. Germline values: CDR1 DFQATT, CDR2 SNEGSKA (reference sequence).

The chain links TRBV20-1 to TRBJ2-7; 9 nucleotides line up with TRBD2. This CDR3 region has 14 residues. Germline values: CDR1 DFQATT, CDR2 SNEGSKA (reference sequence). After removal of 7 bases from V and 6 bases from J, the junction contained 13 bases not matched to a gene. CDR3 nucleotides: TGCAGTGGAGGCCCATTAGCGGGAGCGGGCGAGCAGTACTTC. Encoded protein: CSGGPLAGAGEQYF.